This passage covers 27 T cell receptor beta chains from one sample sequenced in a study of cytomegalovirus exposure and HLA in healthy donors. With 60 Vbeta and 13 Jbeta primers, the PCR was carried out. TCRdb keeps only in-frame clones here, not all; method: immunoSEQ multiplex PCR. Of some 190,000 clones listed, about 9.4% are singletons. The sample was PBMCs. These receptors were collected from a woman aged 25 to 45 in good health and CMV-seropositive.

The chain combines TRBV9 with TRBJ1-5; D uncertain. Germline V gene sequence: CDR1 SGDLS, CDR2 YYNGEE. The V end was cut by 0 bases, the J end by 7 bases, with 11 bases between. CDR3 length equals 14 residues. The CDR3 sequence: CASSVDEGGQPQHF. The CDR3 region has the DNA TGTGCCAGCAGCGTAGATGAGGGCGGGCAGCCCCAGCATTTT.

This chain links TRBV7-8 with TRBJ2-7; 11 bases are a match to TRBD2. Germline CDR1 and CDR2: SGHVS and FQNEAQ. The CDR3 spans 17 residues. V trimming: 1 base; J trimming: 5 bases; junction bases outside the gene matches: 10. The CDR3 DNA reads TGTGCCAGCAGCTTAGGGGGCTCCGGGACTAGCGGAAACGAGCAGTACTTC. This translates into CASSLGGSGTSGNEQYF.

The J gene is TRBJ2-7, the V gene TRBV4-1; 7 nucleotides align to TRBD1. This CDR3 is 16 amino acids long. In germline, CDR1 is MGHRA, CDR2 YSYEKL. V lost 0 bases and J lost 0; bases outside the gene matches: 5. Here the CDR3 DNA reads TGCGCCAGCAGCCAAGAGATACAGGGGAGCTCCTACGAGCAGTACTTC. Translating gives CASSQEIQGSSYEQYF.

This clone has only a few counts. The genes are TRBV10-2 and TRBJ2-7; D is ambiguous. V was pared by 6 bases and J by 2 bases, with 5 bases between. The CDR3 is 11 residues long. CDR1 and CDR2 from the germline V gene are WSHSY and SAAADI. Here the CDR3 reads CASRSTYEQYF. CDR3 DNA sequence: TGCGCCAGCAGGAGTACCTACGAGCAGTACTTC.

A few counts support this clone. The rearrangement links TRBV4-1 to TRBJ2-3, with no clear D. V lost 3 bases to trimming and J lost 4 bases, with 8 bases between them. CDR3 length equals 13 residues. The germline V gene has CDR1 MGHRA and CDR2 YSYEKL. The CDR3 protein is CASSHSMSDTQYF. CDR3 bases: TGCGCCAGCAGCCACAGTATGTCAGATACGCAGTATTTT.

J is TRBJ1-1 and V is TRBV7-9; TRBD1 might be the D (5 bases). The CDR3 length is 12 residues. The germline V gene encodes CDR1 SEHNR and CDR2 FQNEAQ (reference sequence). Trimming left V 5 bases short and J 5 bases short, with 9 bases between. CDR3 nucleotides: TGTGCCAGCAGCCCCGGGGGGACTGAAGCTTTCTTT. It specifies CASSPGGTEAFF.

The CDR3 loop is CASSIRPGQGGYRVSTEAFF. The DNA of the CDR3 is TGTGCCAGTAGTATTCGGCCGGGACAGGGGGGGTACCGGGTCAGCACTGAAGCTTTCTTT. This chain uses TRBV19 with TRBJ1-1; 11 bases are shared with TRBD1. Per germline, CDR1 LNHDA and CDR2 SQIVND (reference sequence). The V and J ends lost 3 bases and 4 bases, in that order; junction bases with no gene match: 19. This CDR3 region has 20 residues.

This clone was seen more than once but under ten times. The chain uses TRBV5-6 and TRBJ2-7; 8 bases agree with TRBD1. Per germline, CDR1 SGHDT and CDR2 YYEEEE. Unmatched junction bases numbered 4, after V lost 2 bases and J lost 3 bases. This CDR3 has 14 amino acids. The CDR3 nucleotides are TGTGCCAGCAGCTTTGGACAGGGAAGCTACGAGCAGTACTTC. It specifies CASSFGQGSYEQYF.

The chain links TRBV6-6 to TRBJ2-7; tentatively, D is TRBD1 (5 bases). Germline values: CDR1 MNHNY, CDR2 SVGAGI (reference sequence). The CDR3 has 15 residues. Trimming took off 6 bases at V and 1 base at J, with 16 bases between the two ends. CDR3 nucleotides: TGTGCCAGCAGCTACCCCGGCAGGGATTCCTACGAGCAGTACTTC. It translates to CASSYPGRDSYEQYF.

The rearrangement links TRBV7-3 to TRBJ1-2; 7 bases align to TRBD1. V lost 0 bases and J lost 5; bases outside the gene matches: 6. Germline V gene sequence: CDR1 SGHTA, CDR2 FQGTGA. This CDR3 comprises 15 residues. Here the CDR3 DNA reads TGTGCCAGCAGCTTAACAGCAGGGGGTCGTTATGGCTACACCTTC. Translation: CASSLTAGGRYGYTF.

This clone came up a few times. V gene TRBV2 combines with J gene TRBJ2-1, with 7 bases lining up with TRBD1. The CDR3 contains 17 residues. After removal of 4 bases from V and 5 bases from J, the junction contained 14 bases not matched to a gene. Germline lookup yields CDR1 SNHLY and CDR2 FYNNEI. CDR3 amino acids: CASSVPPPGQSNNEQFF. DNA of the CDR3: TGTGCCAGCAGTGTTCCCCCCCCGGGACAGAGTAACAATGAGCAGTTCTTC.

The rearrangement joins TRBV6-1 to TRBJ2-7; TRBD2 agrees at 7 bases. CDR3 size: 14 residues. Germline CDR1 reads MNHNS; CDR2 reads SASEGT. Trimming removed 3 bases from V and 2 bases from J; junction bases left unmatched: 4. CDR3 region: CASSELGGAYEQYF. In nucleotides, the CDR3 is TGTGCCAGCAGTGAGCTGGGGGGGGCCTACGAGCAGTACTTC.

The chain has TRBV30 and TRBJ2-3, with D perhaps TRBD2 (6 bases). Germline V gene lookup returns CDR1 GTSNPN and CDR2 SVGIG (reference sequence). The CDR3 has 15 residues. V lost 7 bases and J 0 bases, leaving 17 bases between the germline ends. CDR3 region: CASTRAGPSTDTQYF. CDR3 in DNA: TGTGCCTCCACCCGGGCGGGACCTAGCACAGATACGCAGTATTTT.

This clone was counted a few times. The chain links TRBV2 to TRBJ1-2; TRBD1 might be the D (5 bases). The germline gives CDR1 SNHLY, CDR2 FYNNEI. V was cut by 9 bases and J by 8 bases, with 22 bases left in between. This CDR3 has 14 amino acids. CDR3 region: CASQTGDGVGGYTF. The CDR3 DNA reads TGTGCCAGTCAAACGGGGGACGGAGTTGGGGGCTACACCTTC.

This clone has more than one count but fewer than ten. The chain carries TRBV5-6 and TRBJ2-5; perhaps TRBD2 as D (5 bases). The CDR3 spans 14 residues. The ends were cut back, 0 bases at V and 4 bases at J, with 10 bases in the middle. Germline V gene lookup returns CDR1 SGHDT and CDR2 YYEEEE. The CDR3 coding sequence is TGTGCCAGCAGCTTGGGAGGGCCGGGAGAGACCCAGTACTTC. Translation: CASSLGGPGETQYF.

This clone showed up just a few times. The chain carries TRBV28 and TRBJ2-7; possible D gene TRBD1, 5 bases. V was cut by 5 bases and J by 6 bases, with 14 bases left in between. CDR1 and CDR2 from the germline V gene are MDHEN and SYDVKM. This CDR3 is 13 amino acids long. CDR3 sequence: CASSPPQGAEQYF. The DNA of the CDR3 is TGTGCCAGCAGTCCTCCCCAGGGTGCCGAGCAGTACTTC.

The chain couples TRBV5-1 to TRBJ2-7, with D unclear. Trimming pared 5 bases from V and 3 bases from J, leaving 15 bases between. CDR1 SGHRS and CDR2 YFSETQ come from the germline V gene. The CDR3 consists of 14 residues. Here the CDR3 reads CASSKTENHYEQYF. CDR3 in DNA: TGCGCCAGCAGTAAAACAGAAAATCACTACGAGCAGTACTTC.

V and J are TRBV7-9 and TRBJ1-4; 8 bases match TRBD1. The CDR3 consists of 19 residues. Per germline, CDR1 SEHNR and CDR2 FQNEAQ (reference sequence). V shed 4 bases and J 5 bases; nucleotides not matched to a gene: 18. CDR3 in amino acids: CASSYRQGSVVVVNEKLFF. For the CDR3, the DNA is TGTGCCAGCAGCTATAGACAGGGGTCGGTCGTGGTGGTAAATGAAAAACTGTTTTTT.

The chain has TRBV5-1 and TRBJ2-3; possibly TRBD1 for D (6 bases). Trimming pared 2 bases from V and 4 bases from J, leaving 11 bases between. Germline V lookup: CDR1 SGHRS, CDR2 YFSETQ. This CDR3 region has 14 residues. The CDR3 nucleotides read TGCGCCAGCAGCTTCCTAACAGGGTCAGATACGCAGTATTTT. This translates into CASSFLTGSDTQYF.

This clone was picked up a small number of times. The chain carries TRBV6-5 and TRBJ2-1, with TRBD2 as a possible D gene (6 bases). The V end was cut by 2 bases, the J end by 5 bases, with 16 bases between. Germline loops: CDR1 MNHEY, CDR2 SVGAGI. CDR3 length: 16 residues. The CDR3 DNA is TGTGCCAGCAGTTACAGGTTGGGAGGTGGTGACAATGAGCAGTTCTTC. This gives the protein CASSYRLGGGDNEQFF.

This clone was detected a few times. V usage is TRBV27 and J usage is TRBJ1-1, with unresolved D. Germline lookup yields CDR1 MNHEY and CDR2 SMNVEV (reference sequence). This CDR3 is 17 amino acids long. V dropped 0 bases and J dropped 0 bases, with 14 bases sitting between them. CDR3 residues: CASSLSYRGEMNTEAFF. The CDR3 bases are TGTGCCAGCAGTTTATCGTACCGGGGAGAAATGAACACTGAAGCTTTCTTT.

V gene TRBV5-1 combines with J gene TRBJ1-2; 7 bases are shared with TRBD1. The ends lost 1 base at V and 7 bases at J; junction bases unmatched: 13. CDR1 and CDR2 from the germline V gene are SGHRS and YFSETQ. This CDR3 has 16 amino acids. In DNA form, the CDR3 reads TGCGCCAGCAGCTTGACCGGGTCTCAGGGGGAAGGTGGCTACACCTTC. Translation: CASSLTGSQGEGGYTF.

This clone was counted only a few times. Other DNA sequences within the sample encode an identical CDR3. V usage is TRBV2 and J usage is TRBJ2-1; D is undetermined. CDR1 is SNHLY, CDR2 FYNNEI, per germline. V lost 5 bases to trimming and J lost 4 bases, with 3 bases between them. The CDR3 is made up of 11 amino acids. The CDR3 loop is CASSPYNEQFF. The CDR3, as DNA: TGTGCCAGCAGTCCGTACAATGAGCAGTTCTTC.

This rearrangement joins TRBV5-1 to TRBJ2-7, with 11 bases that match TRBD1. Germline values: CDR1 SGHRS, CDR2 YFSETQ. The V gene end was trimmed by 2 bases and the J gene end by 6 bases; junction bases not matched to a gene: 7. CDR3 length: 15 amino acids. In DNA form, the CDR3 reads TGCGCCAGCAGCTTTGGGGGACAGGGGGGCAGCGAGCAGTACTTC. This gives the protein CASSFGGQGGSEQYF.

The V gene is TRBV5-1, the J gene TRBJ2-3, with D perhaps matching TRBD2 (6 bases). Trimming cost V 4 bases and J 1 base, with 16 bases left between them. This CDR3 has 16 residues. CDR1 and CDR2 from the germline V gene are SGHRS and YFSETQ. CDR3 nucleotide sequence: TGCGCCAGCAGCCCGGGGGACCTCAAGGGCACAGATACGCAGTATTTT. This translates into CASSPGDLKGTDTQYF.

This clone was counted a few times. The V gene is TRBV10-3, the J gene TRBJ1-2; 7 bases are shared with TRBD1. Germline CDR1 is ENHRY and CDR2 is SYGVKD. The CDR3 runs 14 residues. V lost 8 bases to trimming and J lost 7 bases; unmatched junction nucleotides: 13. The CDR3 DNA reads TGTGCCATCCGAAGCTCGGACAGGACATTTGGCTACACCTTC. Protein sequence: CAIRSSDRTFGYTF.

This clone was seen a handful of times. V usage is TRBV2 and J usage is TRBJ2-1, with D possibly TRBD1 on 6 matching bases. The CDR3 sequence is 15 residues long. Germline lookup yields CDR1 SNHLY and CDR2 FYNNEI. Trimming took off 11 bases at V and 0 bases at J, with 17 bases between the two ends. Here the CDR3 DNA reads TGTGCCGGTATTCGGACAGATAGCTCCTACAATGAGCAGTTCTTC. It is translated as CAGIRTDSSYNEQFF.